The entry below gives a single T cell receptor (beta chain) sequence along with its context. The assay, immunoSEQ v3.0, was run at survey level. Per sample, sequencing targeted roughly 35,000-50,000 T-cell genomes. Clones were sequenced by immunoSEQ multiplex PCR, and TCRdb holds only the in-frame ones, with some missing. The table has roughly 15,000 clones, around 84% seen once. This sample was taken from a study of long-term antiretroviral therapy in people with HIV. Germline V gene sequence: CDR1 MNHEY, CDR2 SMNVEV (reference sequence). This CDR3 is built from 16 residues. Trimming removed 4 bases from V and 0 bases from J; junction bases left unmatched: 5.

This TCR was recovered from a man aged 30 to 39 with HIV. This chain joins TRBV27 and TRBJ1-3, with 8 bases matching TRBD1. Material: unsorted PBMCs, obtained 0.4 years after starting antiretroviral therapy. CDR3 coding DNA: TGTGCCAGCAGTTCCAGGGGGCCCGTCTCTGGAAACACCATATATTTT. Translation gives CASSSRGPVSGNTIYF.